This T cell receptor (beta chain) was sequenced in a study of memory CD4+ T cells and cytomegalovirus serostatus. Study-wide context: This sample comes from healthy Belgian adults, eight or nine CMV seropositive, approximately 23 seronegative.

A note on this clone: As yet, its antigen is unknown.

Points from the study as a whole: Of 150 to 200 reported CMV TCRbeta sequences, under 70 were found in memory CD4+ repertoires. CMV serostatus prediction reached median AUC approximately 0.95, or 0.91 with US-trained model.

Single viable CD3+CD4+CD8-CD45RO+ cells were sorted as the memory CD4+ T cells. Libraries were prepared by immunoSEQ multiplex PCR; TCRdb keeps only in-frame clonotypes and omits some of them. This sample has 30,000 to 45,000 clones, with 65% to 80% found just once. The CDR3 runs to 17 residues. Per the germline V gene, CDR1 is MNHEY and CDR2 is SMNVEV (reference sequence). V lost 5 bases and J 0 bases, leaving 17 bases between the germline ends. The J gene is TRBJ1-5, the V gene TRBV27; maybe TRBD1 (5 bases). This sequence originates from an adult in good health and CMV-seropositive. Sequenced: memory CD4+ T cells from blood. CDR3 bases: TGTGCCAGCAGTCTTACAGGTGACTTTGCTAGCAATCAGCCCCAGCATTTT. This translates into CASSLTGDFASNQPQHF.